This note documents a single TCR beta chain sequence. The target antigen is unknown. Autologous stem cell transplantation was followed by relapse in every patient, and brentuximab vedotin exposure varied. The sample comes from a study of PD-1 blockade in classical Hodgkin lymphoma. Per the germline V gene, CDR1 is MNHNS and CDR2 is SASEGT. V lost 5 bases and J 8 bases, leaving 9 bases between the germline ends. The CDR3 runs 11 residues. Regarding the study as a whole: As was reported, newly diagnosed patients showed lower baseline TCR diversity than healthy donors did.

The protocol was immunoSEQ multiplex PCR, while the TCRdb copy is restricted to in-frame clones and leaves out a portion. Of some 30,000 clones listed, around 70% are singletons. The chain links TRBV6-1 to TRBJ1-1; weak D call: TRBD1 (6 bases). This TCR came from a human donor with classical Hodgkin lymphoma. This material consisted of peripheral blood mononuclear cells (PBMCs), taken before the second cycle of nivolumab. DNA for the CDR3: TGTGCCAGCAGTTTCCAGGGGGAAGCTTTCTTT. Protein: CASSFQGEAFF.